A selection of T cell receptor beta chains follows, all from one sample in a study of Ad26.COV2.S vaccination and SARS-CoV-2 variants. The protocol was immunoSEQ multiplex PCR, while the TCRdb copy is restricted to in-frame clones and leaves out a portion. Here the sample spans more than 300,000 clones, just over 85% being singletons. This specimen was peripheral blood, taken in a trial of Ad26.COV2.S vaccine versus placebo. The receptors originated from a person between 18 and 65 years old who received the Ad26.COV2.S COVID-19 vaccine or a placebo. The CDR3 runs from the conserved cysteine through the conserved F or W. The order of the fields is V gene, clone size, D gene, J gene, CDR3 DNA, CDR3 protein. A D gene is named only where the DNA matches it firmly. Not every row has a clone size; where given, it reads once, few, many or a size class.

>TRBV18|-|TRBD1|TRBJ1-5
TGTGCCAGCTCACCAGCCGGGACAGACGGTCGGCAGCATTTT
CASSPAGTDGRQHF
>TRBV5-1|-|TRBD2|TRBJ2-3
TGCGCCAGCAGCCCCGGCCACACCTTAGCGGGGGGGACAGATACGCAGTATTTT
CASSPGHTLAGGTDTQYF
>TRBV6-5|-|TRBD1|TRBJ2-7
TGTGCCAGCAGTCCTAGGGGGCTTCCCAACTACGAGCAGTACTTC
CASSPRGLPNYEQYF
>TRBV5-8|-|-|TRBJ1-1
TGTGCCAGCAGCTTACAGATAAAGAACACTGAAGCTTTCTTT
CASSLQIKNTEAFF
>TRBV23-1|-|TRBD1|TRBJ1-5
TGCGCCAGCAGTCAAATCCCCTGGGACAGGGGTGCGGATCAGCCCCAGCATTTT
CASSQIPWDRGADQPQHF
>TRBV6-6|-|-|TRBJ2-7
TGTGCCAGTCGGGGTCGCTACGAGCAGTACTTC
CASRGRYEQYF
>TRBV18|many|-|TRBJ1-6
TGTGCCAGCTCACCACTCACCAGGGGTTTCGATTCACCCCTCCACTTT
CASSPLTRGFDSPLHF
>TRBV5-4|-|TRBD1|TRBJ1-2
TGTGCCAGCAGCTCCCCGGGACAGGCCACAAACTATGGCTACACCTTC
CASSSPGQATNYGYTF
>TRBV2|-|TRBD1|TRBJ1-1
TGTGCCAGCAGTGAAAGACAGGGGTTAAGCACTGAAGCTTTCTTT
CASSERQGLSTEAFF
>TRBV18|-|-|TRBJ1-4
TGTGCCAGCTCACCCGGGCCGCCGTTAGGTGTGGGACTGTTTTTT
CASSPGPPLGVGLFF
>TRBV6-2/TRBV6-3|-|TRBD1|TRBJ1-4
TGTGCCAGCAGTTACTCGACGAGACAGGGCTCTAATGAAAAACTGTTTTTT
CASSYSTRQGSNEKLFF
>TRBV5-8|-|-|TRBJ1-1
TGTGCCAGCAGCTTTAGGGGTTTAGTAGGAAACGAACCTTTCTTT
CASSFRGLVGNEPFF
>TRBV27|-|TRBD1|TRBJ1-2
TGTGCCAGCAGTTCGTCCCGGGACAGGGCGTCTAGCTATGGCTACACCTTC
CASSSSRDRASSYGYTF
>TRBV12-3/TRBV12-4|-|-|TRBJ1-2
TGTGCCAGCAGTCCCAGCTGGAACTATGGCTACACCTTC
CASSPSWNYGYTF
>TRBV5-4|once|-|TRBJ2-5
TGTGCCAGCAGCTTGAGGGGGAGGGAGGAGACCCAGTACTTC
CASSLRGREETQYF
>TRBV5-4|-|TRBD1|TRBJ1-1
TGTGCCAGCAGCTTGGCCTTGGGGACAGGGGTGAACACTGAAGCTTTCTTT
CASSLALGTGVNTEAFF
>TRBV7-8|-|-|TRBJ2-7
TGTGCCAGCAGCTGGGCGCGTCCAGGGAGCTCCTACGAGCAGTACTTC
CASSWARPGSSYEQYF
>TRBV2|many|-|TRBJ2-2
TGTGCCAGCAGGGAGACATCGGCCGGGGAGCTGTTTTTT
CASRETSAGELFF
>TRBV5-6|-|-|TRBJ2-3
TGTGCCAGCAGCTTGGTTGGAGGCAGAACAGATACGCAGTATTTT
CASSLVGGRTDTQYF
>TRBV5-1|-|TRBD1|TRBJ1-3
TGCGCCAGCGGGACAGGGGGCCCACTCTCTGGAAACACCATATATTTT
CASGTGGPLSGNTIYF
>TRBV29-1|-|-|TRBJ2-1
TGCAGCGTTGAAAGGAGGGGGGGCGTGGATGAGCAGTTCTTC
CSVERRGGVDEQFF
>TRBV7-9|-|-|TRBJ2-5
TGTGCCAGCAGACCTTGGGGGGTACGACAAGAGACCCAGTACTTC
CASRPWGVRQETQYF
>TRBV10-2|-|-|TRBJ2-2
TGCGCCAGCAGTGATGCAGGGACCGGGGAGCTGTTTTTT
CASSDAGTGELFF
>TRBV30|-|-|TRBJ1-1
TGTGCCTGGAAGACCCGGGAGAATGCTTTCTTT
CAWKTRENAFF
>TRBV5-3|-|TRBD1|TRBJ1-2
TGTGCCAGAACCGGACAGGGCGGCACCTTC
CARTGQGGTF
>TRBV7-2|few|-|TRBJ1-6
TGTGCCAGCAGCCCTATTCGACAAGCAAATTCACCCCTCCACTTT
CASSPIRQANSPLHF
>TRBV28|-|-|TRBJ1-2
TGTGCCAGCAGTACCCAGGATGGGTGGGGCTATGGCTACACCTTC
CASSTQDGWGYGYTF
>TRBV5-1|-|-|TRBJ1-1
TGCGCCAGCAGCTTACGCCCTGGGAGCACTGAAGCTTTCTTT
CASSLRPGSTEAFF
>TRBV5-1|-|-|TRBJ2-5
TGCGCCAGCAGCATCGGCCCAGTGGAGACCCAGTACTTC
CASSIGPVETQYF
>TRBV9|-|-|TRBJ2-1
TGTGCCAGCAGCGTAGGAACTGGACCTACAATGACGCAGTTCTTC
CASSVGTGPTMTQFF